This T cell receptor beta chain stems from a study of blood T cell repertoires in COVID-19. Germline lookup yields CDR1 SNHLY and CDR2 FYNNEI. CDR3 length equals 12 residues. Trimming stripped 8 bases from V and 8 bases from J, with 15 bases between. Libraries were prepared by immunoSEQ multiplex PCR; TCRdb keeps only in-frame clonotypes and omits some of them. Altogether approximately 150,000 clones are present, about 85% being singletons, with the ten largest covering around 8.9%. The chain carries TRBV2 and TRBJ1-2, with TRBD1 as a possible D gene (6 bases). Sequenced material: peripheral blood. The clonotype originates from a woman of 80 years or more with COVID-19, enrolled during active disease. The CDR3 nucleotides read TGTGCCAGCGGAGGGGGGGTACGCGGCTACACCTTC. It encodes CASGGGVRGYTF.